This entry describes one T cell receptor (beta chain). The study made its TRB cDNA libraries by 5' RACE, adding UMI labels. TCRdb re-called the 5' RACE reads; every CDR3 protein appears as one record, without DNA. The sample has 65,000 to 85,000 distinct CDR3 sequences. The sample belongs to a study of CXCR3-negative and CXCR3-positive naive CD8 T cells. Source material: naive CXCR3- CD8+ T cells from blood. Subset noted: CD45RO-CCR7+CD27+CD95- naive CD8+ T cells lacking CXCR3 (TNR3-). This clonotype was obtained from a human donor in good health. Some clones in this sample may be carry-over from other donors' samples.

The CDR3 sequence: CASGLGQGESGYTF. The J gene is TRBJ1-2, the V gene TRBV12-5; absent DNA, TCRdb's TRBD1 call cannot be checked. The CDR3 has 14 residues. Germline V lookup: CDR1 LGHNT, CDR2 FRNRAP.